The source of this T cell receptor beta chain is a study of identical twins. Study-wide points: Cross-sectional statistics underpinned the conclusions; the same donors were not followed. Out-of-frame beta chain sequences displayed weaker excess sharing between twins.

All donors were healthy, and all were Caucasian. Trimming cost V 0 bases and J 3 bases, with 8 bases left between them. The CDR3 extends over 14 amino acids. From germline, CDR1 is ENHRY and CDR2 SYGVKD. TCRdb reanalysed the 5' RACE reads using MiXCR and keeps one entry per CDR3 protein. The sample records 500,000 to 650,000 distinct CDR3 sequences, around 7.4% being singletons. This clonotype has a handful of counts. Its antigen is still unknown. The sample also formed part of further work on yellow fever vaccine responses in identical twins. That publication notes: Reports say the vaccine T cell response in twins looked partly convergent and partly personalized.

The V gene is TRBV10-3, the J gene TRBJ2-5, with unresolved D. This TCR derives from a young woman in good health. Sequencing used PBMCs. CDR3 nucleotides: TGTGCCATCAGTGAGTCTGCAAGCGAAGAGACCCAGTACTTC. Amino acid sequence: CAISESASEETQYF.